Listed below are T cell receptor beta chains from one sample, sequenced in a study of T-cell reconstitution after alpha-beta-depleted transplantation in children. TCRdb reprocessed the PCR reads via MiXCR and lists one record per CDR3 protein. The sample records about 300,000 distinct CDR3 sequences, over 9% being singletons. This material consisted of PBMCs, taken before TCRalphabeta/CD19-depleted stem cell transplant. The receptors come from a boy under two years old with acute myeloid leukemia, due to receive a stem cell transplant. CDR3s include the opening cysteine and the closing phenylalanine or tryptophan. A D gene is named only where the DNA matches it firmly. Clone size is shown for a subset of rows, as once, few, many or a class of expanded clone.

V	J	D	size	DNA	CDR3
TRBV27	TRBJ2-2	NA	many	TGTGCCAGCAGTCCATCTCCGTTGGAGGGGACTAACACCGGGGAGCTGTTTTTT	CASSPSPLEGTNTGELFF
TRBV9	TRBJ2-3	NA	many	TGTGCCAGCAGCGTTAGTTCCGGGGAGGTCACAGATACGCAGTATTTT	CASSVSSGEVTDTQYF
TRBV29-1	TRBJ2-1	TRBD2	few	TGCAGCGTTGGGGATAGCGGGAGGCCCTACAATGAGCAGTTCTTC	CSVGDSGRPYNEQFF
TRBV18	TRBJ1-2	NA	few	TGTGCCAGCTCACCACCAGGATACAGTGGCTACACCTTC	CASSPPGYSGYTF
TRBV20-1	TRBJ1-5	NA	few	TGCAGTGCTAGAGAGAACAGGGAGGTTGGTCAGCCCCAGCATTTT	CSARENREVGQPQHF
TRBV4-3	TRBJ2-1	TRBD2	many	TGCGCCAGCAGCCAGAACAGCGGGAGGGCCGGAGGTGAGCAGTTCTTC	CASSQNSGRAGGEQFF
TRBV29-1	TRBJ2-7	TRBD2	many	TGCAGCGTTGAGGGCGGGGGGGAAGGTTACGAGCAGTACTTC	CSVEGGGEGYEQYF
TRBV2	TRBJ2-3	TRBD2	many	TGTGCCAGCAGTGAAGCAGGTAGCGGGAGGGCCGCAGATACGCAGTATTTT	CASSEAGSGRAADTQYF
TRBV10-3	TRBJ2-5	NA	many	TGTGCCATCAGACAGGGAGGGGAGACCCAGTACTTC	CAIRQGGETQYF
TRBV12-3/TRBV12-4	TRBJ2-7	TRBD1	NA	TGTGCCAGCTCCGGGACAGGGCTCTACGAGCAGTACTTC	CASSGTGLYEQYF
TRBV5-1	TRBJ2-7	TRBD2	many	TGCGCCAGCAGCCCTAGCGGGCGCCGCTACGAGCAGTACTTC	CASSPSGRRYEQYF
TRBV7-2	TRBJ2-3	TRBD2	many	TGTGCCAGCAGGAAACTAGCGGGAGATGGCGGGACGCAGTATTTT	CASRKLAGDGGTQYF
TRBV18	TRBJ1-4	NA	few	TGTGCCAGCTCACCGGGACGAGGCGGTGAAAAACTGTTTTTT	CASSPGRGGEKLFF
TRBV2	TRBJ1-5	NA	few	TGTGCCAGCAGTCCTTTGGCCGGGAGGGCCAATCAGCCCCAGCATTTT	CASSPLAGRANQPQHF
TRBV5-1	TRBJ1-1	NA	many	TGCGCCAGCAGCTCCACGGGAGGGTTAACTATGAACACTGAAGCTTTCTTT	CASSSTGGLTMNTEAFF
TRBV6-5	TRBJ2-5	NA	many	TGTGCCAGCAGTTACTCGGGGATCCAAGAGACCCAGTACTTC	CASSYSGIQETQYF
TRBV6-2/TRBV6-3	TRBJ2-7	NA	many	TGTGCCAGCAGTTACTCCCCAATCTCCTACGAGCAGTACTTC	CASSYSPISYEQYF
TRBV12-3/TRBV12-4	TRBJ2-1	NA	many	TGTGCCAGCACCCCGGGCGGGTGGAATGAGCAGTTCTTC	CASTPGGWNEQFF
TRBV15	TRBJ2-5	TRBD2	NA	TGTGCCACCAGCAGAGACCCCCCATTTAGCGGGGGCGAGACCCAGTACTTC	CATSRDPPFSGGETQYF
TRBV6-2/TRBV6-3	TRBJ2-6	TRBD1	NA	TGTGCCAGCAGTCTACTTCCAGGGACAGGACAATCTGGGGCCAACGTCCTGACTTTC	CASSLLPGTGQSGANVLTF
TRBV29-1	TRBJ1-1	NA	NA	TGCAGCGTTGCGGAAGGCGACACTGAAGCTTTCTTT	CSVAEGDTEAFF
TRBV5-8	TRBJ2-1	NA	many	TGTGCCAGCAGCTTGGCACCCCCGACTGGGTTCGCGTTCTTC	CASSLAPPTGFAFF
TRBV29-1	TRBJ2-1	NA	many	TGCAGCGTTGAAAAGGGGGAGTCGAGCTCCTACAATGAGCAGTTCTTC	CSVEKGESSSYNEQFF
TRBV15	TRBJ1-5	NA	few	TGTGCCACCAGCAAAAGTATAAGCAATCAGCCCCAGCATTTT	CATSKSISNQPQHF
TRBV12-3/TRBV12-4	TRBJ2-2	NA	few	TGTGCCAGCAGTCAAGGGCCCGGGCAGCTGTTTTTT	CASSQGPGQLFF
TRBV20-1	TRBJ1-1	TRBD1	few	TGCAGTGCTAGAGTGGACAGGGGCCCAACCGAAGCTTTCTTT	CSARVDRGPTEAFF
TRBV7-2	TRBJ2-1	TRBD2	many	TGTGCCAGCACCGTCGCGGGGGGCTCGGGTGAGCAGTTCTTC	CASTVAGGSGEQFF
TRBV2	TRBJ2-3	NA	many	TGTGCCATGAAGTTCAGAAGCACAGATACGCAGTATTTT	CAMKFRSTDTQYF
TRBV29-1	TRBJ2-7	NA	many	TGCAGCGTTGAGGGCCCCCCGGGGGAGTACTTC	CSVEGPPGEYF
TRBV20-1	TRBJ1-2	TRBD1	few	TGCAGTGCCCTAGCGACAGGGAGATACTATGGCTACACCTTC	CSALATGRYYGYTF
TRBV14	TRBJ2-1	NA	NA	TGTGCCAGACCGTGGCTAGCGCACCACAATGAGCAGTTCTTC	CARPWLAHHNEQFF
TRBV20-1	TRBJ2-1	NA	few	TGCAGTGCTAATAGCCGCGCGCCCCACTACAATGAGCAGTTCTTC	CSANSRAPHYNEQFF
TRBV20-1	TRBJ2-2	NA	few	TGCAGTGCTAGGGCGGGGGCGCGTGGCGGGGAGCTGTTTTTT	CSARAGARGGELFF
TRBV28	TRBJ2-6	NA	many	TGTGCCAGCAGTTTATGGGGGGACCCCACCAACTCTGGGGCCAACGTCCTGACTTTC	CASSLWGDPTNSGANVLTF
TRBV5-1	TRBJ2-7	NA	NA	TGCGCCAGCAGCGGGACCGTGGTAGGCTACGAGCAGTACTTC	CASSGTVVGYEQYF
TRBV5-6	TRBJ2-1	TRBD2	many	TGTGCCAGCAGCTTGCGGACTAGCGGGGCCCACAATGAGCAGTTCTTC	CASSLRTSGAHNEQFF
TRBV7-2	TRBJ1-1	NA	many	TGTGCCAGCAGCTTAGAGCAGCATTTGAGCACTGAAGCTTTCTTT	CASSLEQHLSTEAFF